This entry lists 9 T cell receptor beta chains sequenced from one sample in a study of T cell responses to AZD1222 COVID-19 vaccine (dated by TCRdb to 2020 to 2022). The library came from the immunoSEQ multiplex PCR assay. The immuneACCESS repertoire file appears here via TCRdb, limited to in-frame rearrangements. These files lack a portion of the clones; in checked studies, under half of the deficit traces to unresolved V genes, and the cause of the others is not known. This sample lists 70,000 or so clones; around 78% were detected once. Roughly 25% of the sample is held by the ten biggest clonotypes. The meaning of the sample's time point label: about 28 days (+/-7) after the second vaccine dose. Sample: peripheral blood, taken 28 days after the second AZD1222 dose. The origin of the receptors is an adult who received the AZD1222 COVID-19 vaccine.

J is TRBJ2-1 and V is TRBV27; D may be TRBD1 (6 bases). CDR3 length: 11 residues. CDR1 and CDR2 (germline): MNHEY, SMNVEV (reference sequence). The V end was cut by 9 bases, the J end by 14 bases, with 17 bases between. The CDR3 DNA follows: TGTGCCAGTATTGAAGACAGGACGAAGTTCTTC. It specifies CASIEDRTKFF.

The J gene is TRBJ2-7, the V gene TRBV5-6; D is perhaps TRBD2 (5 bases). Trimming removed 9 bases at V and 0 bases at J, with 25 bases between. Germline CDR1 is SGHDT and CDR2 is YYEEEE. The CDR3 runs 17 residues. The CDR3 nucleotides are TGTGCCACCACCATAGGCCATGGTGGGGAGCGCTCCTACGAGCAGTACTTC. Its protein is CATTIGHGGERSYEQYF.

This chain joins TRBV6-6 and TRBJ1-2, with TRBD1 identical over 10 bases. The CDR3 loop spans 14 amino acids. V was pared by 8 bases and J by 6 bases, with 9 bases of the junction left unmatched. The germline V gene has CDR1 MNHNY and CDR2 SVGAGI (reference sequence). For the CDR3, the DNA is TGTGCCAGCGCTACCATCGGGACAGGGGATGGCTACACCTTC. This sequence encodes CASATIGTGDGYTF.

V and J are TRBV27 and TRBJ2-1, with D possibly TRBD1 on 6 matching bases. The CDR3 runs 16 residues. CDR1 and CDR2 (germline): MNHEY, SMNVEV (reference sequence). With 2 bases removed from V and 2 bases from J, the gap between germline ends came to 13 bases. The CDR3 bases are TGTGCCAGCAGTTTAGCAGGGGTAATCCCCTACAATGAGCAGTTCTTC. Its protein product is CASSLAGVIPYNEQFF.

The chain uses TRBV11-2 and TRBJ2-5; 9 bases are shared with TRBD2. From germline, CDR1 is SGHAT and CDR2 FQNNGV. This CDR3 spans 16 amino acids. The ends lost 3 bases at V and 4 bases at J; junction bases unmatched: 9. CDR3 DNA sequence: TGTGCCAGCAGCTTTAATCGAGCGGGAGGTGGAGAGACCCAGTACTTC. Amino acids: CASSFNRAGGGETQYF.

The rearrangement links TRBV13 to TRBJ2-1; no clear D. The CDR3 contains 11 residues. V gave up 6 bases and J gave up 9 bases, with 9 bases separating them. Per germline, CDR1 PRHDT and CDR2 FYEKMQ (reference sequence). CDR3 in amino acids: CASSGDREQFF. The CDR3 bases are TGTGCCAGCAGTGGGGATCGTGAGCAGTTCTTC.

V gene TRBV7-2 combines with J gene TRBJ2-7, with 11 bases that match TRBD2. The CDR3 loop spans 14 amino acids. Germline V gives CDR1 SGHTA, CDR2 FQGNSA. V lost 5 bases, J lost 6 bases, and 6 bases stayed unmatched. The CDR3 is CASSTTGTSGEQYF. DNA for the CDR3: TGTGCCAGCAGCACCACCGGGACTAGCGGCGAGCAGTACTTC. The full variable domain, its missing parts supplied by reference TRBV7-2 and TRBJ2-7, is GAGVSQSPSNKVTEKGKDVELRCDPISGHTALYWYRQSLGQGLEFLIYFQGNSAPDKSGLPSDRFSAERTGGSVSTLTIQRTQQEDSAVYLCASSTTGTSGEQYFGPGTRLTVT.

The chain couples TRBV27 to TRBJ1-3; D is unclear. Germline V CDR1 and CDR2: MNHEY, SMNVEV (reference sequence). The V gene lost 2 bases and the J gene lost 0 bases, with 5 bases spanning the gap. This CDR3 is 14 amino acids long. This CDR3 is CASSLTSSGNTIYF. In DNA form, the CDR3 reads TGTGCCAGCAGTTTAACGAGCTCTGGAAACACCATATATTTT.

V gene TRBV15 combines with J gene TRBJ1-1; weak D call: TRBD1 (6 bases). V dropped 1 base and J dropped 3 bases, with 18 bases sitting between them. CDR3 length: 17 residues. CDR1 LNHNV and CDR2 YYDKDF come from the germline V gene (reference sequence). In DNA, the CDR3 is TGTGCCACCAGCAGAGGTTTTGGAGGGGGAGGGGACACTGAAGCTTTCTTT. Its protein product is CATSRGFGGGGDTEAFF. The variable domain in full, with the rest retrieved from reference TRBV15 and TRBJ1-1, is DAMVIQNPRYQVTQFGKPVTLSCSQTLNHNVMYWYQQKSSQAPKLLFHYYDKDFNNEADTPDNFQSRRPNTSFCFLDIRSPGLGDTAMYLCATSRGFGGGGDTEAFFGQGTRLTVV.